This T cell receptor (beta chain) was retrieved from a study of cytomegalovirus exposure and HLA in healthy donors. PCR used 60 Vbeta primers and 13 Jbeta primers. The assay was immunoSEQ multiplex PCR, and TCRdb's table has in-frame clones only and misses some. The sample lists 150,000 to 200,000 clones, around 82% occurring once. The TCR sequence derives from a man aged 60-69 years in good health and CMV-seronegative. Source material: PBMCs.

The CDR3 region has the DNA TGCAGCGTCAAACCGGACAGGGGAGGTGGCTACACCTTC. It translates to CSVKPDRGGGYTF. This chain uses TRBV29-1 with TRBJ1-2; 9 bases fit TRBD1. Germline CDR1 SQVTM, CDR2 ANQGSEA. The J segment lost 7 bases and the V segment lost 6 bases, leaving 9 bases of the junction unmatched. The CDR3 is 13 amino acids.